These 21 T cell receptor beta chains share one sample of origin, sequenced in a study of blood T cells in healthy people across ages. Alongside a J-beta primer mix, a sample-barcoded 5' primer served in a second PCR lasting about 7 to 12 cycles. From the 5' RACE reads, TCRdb called clonotypes with MiXCR, one entry per CDR3 protein. Among 500,000 to 650,000 distinct CDR3 sequences listed, roughly a quarter were seen once. The same specimen was also included in a second study, on T cells of mothers and their children.

Sequencing input: blood. The receptor set was obtained from a boy aged 2 to 9 in good health.

This clonotype was seen a few times. This chain connects TRBV10-3 to TRBJ2-1; TRBD2 matches at 11 bases. This CDR3 has 16 amino acids. The germline gives CDR1 ENHRY, CDR2 SYGVKD. With V trimmed by 4 bases and J by 6 bases, 8 bases remained unmatched. The DNA of the CDR3 is TGTGCCATCAGTGTGGTTAGCGGGAGGGCCGGCAATGAGCAGTTCTTC. It is translated as CAISVVSGRAGNEQFF.

V is TRBV15 and J is TRBJ2-5; D is unresolved. The J call is in doubt because the DNA end fits TRBJ2-7 better. The CDR3 is made up of 13 amino acids. Germline-derived CDR1 and CDR2 are LNHNV and YYDKDF (reference sequence). The CDR3 DNA is TGTGCCACCAGCAGAGATTTTACGGACGAGCAGTACTTC. It specifies CATSRDFTDEQYF.

This clonotype was observed a handful of times. CDR3 in DNA: TGTGCCAGCAGCTGGGACAGAGAAACAGATACGCAGTATTTT. Encoded protein: CASSWDRETDTQYF. The genes are TRBV7-9 and TRBJ2-3, with TRBD1 matching over 7 bases. The CDR3 covers 14 residues. CDR1 is SEHNR and CDR2 is FQNEAQ in the germline V gene (reference sequence). V shed 4 bases and J 3 bases; nucleotides not matched to a gene: 4.

The chain carries TRBV6-2 or TRBV6-3 and TRBJ1-1; D possibly corresponds to TRBD1 (5 bases). Germline CDR1 is MNHEY and CDR2 is SVGEGT. Trimming removed 6 bases from V and 6 bases from J, with 11 bases in between. The CDR3 runs 12 residues. In DNA form, the CDR3 reads TGTGCCAGCAGCCGCGACAGTGCTGAAGCTTTCTTT. The encoded protein is CASSRDSAEAFF.

This sequence joins TRBV6-2 or TRBV6-3 and TRBJ1-5; 10 nucleotides agree with TRBD1. Unmatched junction bases numbered 4, after V lost 6 bases and J lost 2 bases. Germline CDR1 MNHEY, CDR2 SVGEGT. CDR3 length equals 15 residues. CDR3 region: CASRPGQGGNQPQHF. For the CDR3, the DNA is TGTGCCAGCAGACCAGGACAGGGGGGCAATCAGCCCCAGCATTTT.

The V and J genes are TRBV25-1 and TRBJ1-3; 7 nucleotides agree with TRBD1. Germline V CDR1 and CDR2: MGHDK, SYGVNS. The CDR3 is made up of 15 amino acids. After removal of 3 bases from V and 2 bases from J, the junction contained 4 bases not matched to a gene. This CDR3 reads CASSEAGGTGNTIYF. The DNA of the CDR3 is TGTGCCAGCAGTGAGGCAGGGGGTACTGGAAACACCATATATTTT.

The chain is built from TRBV4-3 and TRBJ2-3; unclear D gene. The V end was cut by 0 bases, the J end by 6 bases, with 16 bases between. Per germline, CDR1 LGHNA and CDR2 YSLEER. CDR3 length equals 16 residues. The CDR3 DNA reads TGCGCCAGCAGCCAAGATAGGAGCAGGAGATCTGATACGCAGTATTTT. This encodes CASSQDRSRRSDTQYF.

This chain joins TRBV5-1 and TRBJ2-1, with 7 bases fitting TRBD1. CDR3 length equals 16 residues. After removal of 2 bases from V and 0 bases from J, the junction contained 5 bases not matched to a gene. CDR1 is SGHRS and CDR2 is YFSETQ in the germline V gene. The CDR3 DNA reads TGCGCCAGCAGCTTCAATGGACAGGTCTCCTACAATGAGCAGTTCTTC. Amino acids: CASSFNGQVSYNEQFF.

This clonotype was counted between two and nine times. The CDR3 coding sequence is TGTGCCAGCAGCTTTTTGACTAGCGGGAGGGTAACGTCCTACAATGAGCAGTTCTTC. Translating it yields CASSFLTSGRVTSYNEQFF. The V gene is TRBV13, the J gene TRBJ2-1, with TRBD2 identical over 14 bases. After removal of 3 bases from V and 1 base from J, the junction contained 8 bases not matched to a gene. The V gene's germline CDR1 is PRHDT and CDR2 FYEKMQ (reference sequence). The CDR3 has 19 residues.

The chain uses TRBV7-9 and TRBJ2-1, with 15 positions matching TRBD2. CDR1 SEHNR and CDR2 FQNEAQ come from the germline V gene (reference sequence). The CDR3 is 15 amino acids. V was clipped by 5 bases and J by 9 bases; unmatched bases: 5. Here the CDR3 reads CASSPWTSGRVEQFF. Written as DNA, the CDR3 is TGTGCCAGCAGCCCCTGGACTAGCGGGAGGGTTGAGCAGTTCTTC.

This clonotype was seen many times. The V call is TRBV29-1, the J call TRBJ2-6, with 12 bases identical to TRBD1. The length of the CDR3 is 16 residues. The V and J ends lost 5 bases and 1 base, in that order; junction bases with no gene match: 3. The germline CDR1 and CDR2 sequences are SQVTM and ANQGSEA. This CDR3 reads CSVQGQGASGANVLTF. DNA for the CDR3: TGCAGCGTTCAGGGACAGGGGGCGTCTGGGGCCAACGTCCTGACTTTC.

V and J are TRBV20-1 and TRBJ2-3, with D unresolved. Germline loops: CDR1 DFQATT, CDR2 SNEGSKA (reference sequence). The CDR3 loop spans 11 amino acids. The ends were cut back, 3 bases at V and 6 bases at J, with 7 bases in the middle. The CDR3 sequence is CSASRPDTQYF. The CDR3 nucleotides read TGCAGTGCTAGTCGGCCCGATACGCAGTATTTT.

The chain uses TRBV5-5 and TRBJ2-2; no reliable D call. CDR3 length equals 15 residues. Trimming cost V 0 bases and J 4 bases, with 10 bases left between them. The germline V gene has CDR1 SGHKS and CDR2 YYEKEE (reference sequence). CDR3 DNA sequence: TGTGCCAGCAGCTTGGGTCCGGGCCGCACCGGGGAGCTGTTTTTT. This codes for CASSLGPGRTGELFF.

There are a few counts of this clonotype. The V gene is TRBV14, the J gene TRBJ2-7; D is possibly TRBD1 or TRBD2 (5 bases each). The CDR3 totals 12 residues. CDR1 and CDR2 (germline): SGHDN, FVKESK. The V gene lost 5 bases and the J gene lost 6 bases, with 11 bases spanning the gap. The CDR3 region is CASSSTGTEQYF. In nucleotides, the CDR3 is TGTGCCAGCAGCTCCACGGGGACCGAGCAGTACTTC.

The chain has TRBV30 and TRBJ2-5, with a tentative D call TRBD2 (6 bases). The J call may be incorrect, as the DNA end agrees better with TRBJ2-7. There are 14 residues in the CDR3. Germline CDR1 is GTSNPN and CDR2 is SVGIG (reference sequence). The CDR3 DNA reads as TGTGCCTGGACCCGGTACGGGGGCTCCTACGAGCAGTACTTC. Translated: CAWTRYGGSYEQYF.

As regards this clonotype: Germline is not matched at one junction end, which may reflect a read error. The chain combines TRBV10-3 with TRBJ2-7; a weak D match, TRBD2 (5 bases). CDR3 size: 11 residues. The germline CDR1 and CDR2 sequences are ENHRY and SYGVKD. The CDR3 loop reads CAIRGSEGEIF. The DNA for the CDR3 is TGTGCCATCAGAGGGAGCGAGGGTGAAATTTTC.

The gene calls are TRBV7-2 and TRBJ2-5; no reliable D call. V gave up 5 bases and J gave up 7 bases, with 14 bases separating them. The germline V gene encodes CDR1 SGHTA and CDR2 FQGNSA. The CDR3 spans 13 residues. Here the CDR3 DNA reads TGTGCCAGCAGCCCCCAGTCTTTAGGGACCCAGTACTTC. Residues: CASSPQSLGTQYF.

The table lists this clonotype with a few counts. V gene TRBV29-1 combines with J gene TRBJ1-1, with no clear D. Per germline, CDR1 SQVTM and CDR2 ANQGSEA. This CDR3 spans 13 amino acids. Trimming took off 4 bases at V and 0 bases at J, with 9 bases between the two ends. For the CDR3, the DNA is TGCAGCGTTGTAAAGTCGGTGAACACTGAAGCTTTCTTT. It specifies CSVVKSVNTEAFF.

The sample holds a few counts of this clonotype. The chain recombines TRBV9 with TRBJ1-1; D gene uncertain. Germline V CDR1 and CDR2: SGDLS, YYNGEE. V gave up 4 bases and J gave up 2 bases, with 9 bases separating them. The CDR3 loop spans 13 amino acids. The CDR3 region is CASSPGSNTEAFF. The DNA for the CDR3 is TGTGCCAGCAGCCCCGGATCTAACACTGAAGCTTTCTTT.

This chain links TRBV7-2 with TRBJ1-2, with D possibly matching TRBD1 (5 bases). Looked up from germline, CDR1 is SGHTA and CDR2 is FQGNSA. Trimming shortened V by 1 base and J by 6 bases, and 15 bases separated the two germline ends. CDR3 length equals 15 residues. The CDR3 nucleotides are TGTGCCAGCAGCTTAGATGGCAGGGCGAATAATGGCTACACCTTC. It codes for CASSLDGRANNGYTF.

The chain employs TRBV12-3 or TRBV12-4 and TRBJ1-1; D is unresolved. V shed 6 bases and J shed 2 bases, with 16 bases lying between them. This CDR3 contains 15 residues. CDR3 residues: CASSPRHGDNTEAFF. In DNA form, the CDR3 reads TGTGCCAGCAGCCCTCGACACGGAGACAACACTGAAGCTTTCTTT.